This T cell receptor beta chain was captured by sequencing in a study of tumor-infiltrating lymphocytes in localized non-small cell lung cancer. About the study: From each patient, both tumor and uninvolved lung, non-adjacent to tumor, were sampled.

Germline-derived CDR1 and CDR2 are SGHRS and YFSETQ. Unmatched junction bases numbered 8, after V lost 4 bases and J lost 3 bases. This CDR3 comprises 17 residues. Only in-frame clones appear in the TCRdb table, and some are missing; sequencing was by immunoSEQ multiplex PCR. The sample records 2,700 or so clones, roughly 77% being singletons. The V gene is TRBV5-1, the J gene TRBJ2-5, with TRBD2 matching over 14 bases. The clonotype comes from a human donor with non-small cell lung cancer. Sample: uninvolved lung tissue not adjacent to the tumor. Here the CDR3 reads CASSDPGLAGVKETQYF. The CDR3 DNA reads TGCGCCAGCAGCGATCCGGGACTAGCGGGAGTAAAAGAGACCCAGTACTTC.